The T cell receptor (beta chain) described here comes from a study of T cell changes during pregnancy in multiple sclerosis. V lost 1 base and J 1 base, leaving 9 bases between the germline ends. CDR1 and CDR2 from the germline V gene are SGHRS and YFSETQ. This CDR3 has 16 amino acids. The repertoire was sequenced with immunoSEQ multiplex PCR; TCRdb's copy has only in-frame clones and lacks some. The sample carries roughly 93,000 clones, over 80% recorded once. The clonotype was recovered from a female donor with multiple sclerosis, enrolled in a pregnancy study. Sample: peripheral blood, taken after pregnancy. J is TRBJ2-6 and V is TRBV5-1; TRBD2 might be the D (5 bases). The DNA for the CDR3 is TGCGCCAGCAGCTTGTCCACGGGGTCTGGGGCCAACGTCCTGACTTTC. Its translation: CASSLSTGSGANVLTF.